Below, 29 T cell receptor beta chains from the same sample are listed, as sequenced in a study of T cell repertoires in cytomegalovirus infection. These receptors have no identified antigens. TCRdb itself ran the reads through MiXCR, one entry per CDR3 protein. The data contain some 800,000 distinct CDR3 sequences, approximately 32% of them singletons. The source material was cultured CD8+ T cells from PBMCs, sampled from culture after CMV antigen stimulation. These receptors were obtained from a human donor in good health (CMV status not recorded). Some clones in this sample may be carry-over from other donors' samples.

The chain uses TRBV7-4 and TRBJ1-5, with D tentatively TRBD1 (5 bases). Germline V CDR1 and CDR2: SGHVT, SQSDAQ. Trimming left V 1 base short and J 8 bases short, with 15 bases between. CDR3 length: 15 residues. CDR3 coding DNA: TGTGCCAGCAGCTTAGAGGGGAGACGGGCTAAGCCCCAGCATTTT. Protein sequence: CASSLEGRRAKPQHF. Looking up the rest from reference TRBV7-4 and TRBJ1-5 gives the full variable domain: GAGVSQSPRYKVAKRGRDVALRCDSISGHVTLYWYRQTLGQGSEVLTYSQSDAQRDKSGRPSGRFSAERPERSVSTLKIQRTEQGDSAVYLCASSLEGRRAKPQHFGDGTRLSIL.

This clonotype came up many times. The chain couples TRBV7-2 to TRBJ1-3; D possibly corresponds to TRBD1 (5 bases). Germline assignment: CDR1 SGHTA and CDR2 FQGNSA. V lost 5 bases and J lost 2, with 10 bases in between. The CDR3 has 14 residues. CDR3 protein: CASSLGGAGNTIYF. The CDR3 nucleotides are TGTGCCAGCAGCCTGGGGGGTGCTGGAAACACCATATATTTT.

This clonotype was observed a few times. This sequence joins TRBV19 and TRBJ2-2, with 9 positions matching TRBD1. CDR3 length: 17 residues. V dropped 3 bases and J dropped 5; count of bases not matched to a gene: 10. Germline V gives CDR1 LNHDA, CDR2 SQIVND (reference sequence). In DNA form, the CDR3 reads TGTGCCAGTAGTATCCTCCCCGGACAGGGGAGAACCGGGGAGCTGTTTTTT. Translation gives CASSILPGQGRTGELFF.

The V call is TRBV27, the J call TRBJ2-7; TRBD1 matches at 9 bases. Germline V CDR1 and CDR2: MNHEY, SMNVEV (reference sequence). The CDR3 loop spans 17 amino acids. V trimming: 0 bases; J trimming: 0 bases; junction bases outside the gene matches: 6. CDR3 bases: TGTGCCAGCAGTTTATCCGGAGGGACAGGGAGCTCCTACGAGCAGTACTTC. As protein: CASSLSGGTGSSYEQYF.

The CDR3 coding sequence is TGTGCCAGCAGTTACTCGTTCCAGGGGGCATCTGAGCAGTTCTTC. As protein: CASSYSFQGASEQFF. The V and J genes are TRBV6-5 and TRBJ2-1, with 8 bases matching TRBD1. V lost 0 bases, J lost 9 bases, and 7 bases stayed unmatched. The CDR3 contains 15 residues. In germline, CDR1 is MNHEY, CDR2 SVGAGI.

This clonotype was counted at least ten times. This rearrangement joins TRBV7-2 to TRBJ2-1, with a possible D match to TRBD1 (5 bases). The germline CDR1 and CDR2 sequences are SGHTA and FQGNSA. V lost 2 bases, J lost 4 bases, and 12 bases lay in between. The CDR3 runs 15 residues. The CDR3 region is CASSLNTGAYNEQFF. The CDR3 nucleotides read TGTGCCAGCAGCTTAAACACTGGGGCGTACAATGAGCAGTTCTTC.

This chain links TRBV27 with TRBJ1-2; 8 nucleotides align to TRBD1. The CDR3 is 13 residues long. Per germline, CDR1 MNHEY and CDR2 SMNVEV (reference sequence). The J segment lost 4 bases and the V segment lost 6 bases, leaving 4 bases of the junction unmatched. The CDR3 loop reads CASSWTGLYGYTF. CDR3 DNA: TGTGCCAGCAGCTGGACAGGGCTCTATGGCTACACCTTC.

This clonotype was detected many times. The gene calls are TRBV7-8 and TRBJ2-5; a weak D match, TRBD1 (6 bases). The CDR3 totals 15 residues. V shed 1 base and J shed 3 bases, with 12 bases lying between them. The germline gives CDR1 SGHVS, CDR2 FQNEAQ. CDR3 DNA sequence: TGTGCCAGCAGCTTAGTGTCCAGGGGAAAAGAGACCCAGTACTTC. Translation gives CASSLVSRGKETQYF.

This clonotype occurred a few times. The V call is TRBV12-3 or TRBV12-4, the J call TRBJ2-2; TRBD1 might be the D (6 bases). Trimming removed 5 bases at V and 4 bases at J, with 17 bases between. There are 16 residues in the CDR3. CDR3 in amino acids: CASSPGQYAGTGELFF. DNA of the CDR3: TGTGCCAGCAGTCCAGGACAGTATGCCGGCACCGGGGAGCTGTTTTTT.

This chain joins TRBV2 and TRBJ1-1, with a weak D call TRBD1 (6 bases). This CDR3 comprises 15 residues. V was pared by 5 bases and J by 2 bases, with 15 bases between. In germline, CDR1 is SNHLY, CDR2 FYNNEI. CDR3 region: CASSTPGAGNTEAFF. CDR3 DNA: TGTGCCAGCAGTACTCCGGGGGCTGGCAACACTGAAGCTTTCTTT.

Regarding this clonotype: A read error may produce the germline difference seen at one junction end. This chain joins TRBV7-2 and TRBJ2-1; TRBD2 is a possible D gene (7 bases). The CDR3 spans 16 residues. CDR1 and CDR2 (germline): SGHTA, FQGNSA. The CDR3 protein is CASSLAGGGAYHEQFF. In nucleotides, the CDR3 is TGTGCCAGCAGCTTAGCGGGTGGGGGGGCCTACCATGAGCAGTTCTTC.

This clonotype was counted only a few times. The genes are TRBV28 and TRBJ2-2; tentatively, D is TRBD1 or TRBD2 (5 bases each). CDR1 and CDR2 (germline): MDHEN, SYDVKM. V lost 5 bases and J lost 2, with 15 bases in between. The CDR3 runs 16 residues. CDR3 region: CASSPPGPPNTGELFF. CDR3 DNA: TGTGCCAGCAGTCCACCGGGACCCCCTAACACCGGGGAGCTGTTTTTT.

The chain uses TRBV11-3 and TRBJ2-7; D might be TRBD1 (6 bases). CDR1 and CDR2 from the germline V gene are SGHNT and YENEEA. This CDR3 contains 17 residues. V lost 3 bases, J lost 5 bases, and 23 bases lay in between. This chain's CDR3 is CASSFATPGQRQHEQYV. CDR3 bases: TGTGCCAGCAGCTTCGCGACACCGGGACAAAGGCAACACGAGCAGTACGTC.

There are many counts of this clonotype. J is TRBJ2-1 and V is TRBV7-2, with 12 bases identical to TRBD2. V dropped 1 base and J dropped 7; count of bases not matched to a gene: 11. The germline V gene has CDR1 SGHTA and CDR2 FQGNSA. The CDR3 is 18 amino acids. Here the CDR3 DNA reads TGTGCCAGCAGCTTAGTTCCGGCTAGCGGGGGGGCAAGGAATGAGCAGTTCTTC. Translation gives CASSLVPASGGARNEQFF.

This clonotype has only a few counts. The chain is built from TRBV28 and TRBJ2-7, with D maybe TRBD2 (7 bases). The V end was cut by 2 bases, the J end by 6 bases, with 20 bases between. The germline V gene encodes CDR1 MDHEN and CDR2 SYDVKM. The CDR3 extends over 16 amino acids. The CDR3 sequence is CASSLAQVDGGREQYV. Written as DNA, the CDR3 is TGTGCCAGCAGTTTAGCCCAAGTTGACGGGGGGCGCGAGCAGTACGTC.

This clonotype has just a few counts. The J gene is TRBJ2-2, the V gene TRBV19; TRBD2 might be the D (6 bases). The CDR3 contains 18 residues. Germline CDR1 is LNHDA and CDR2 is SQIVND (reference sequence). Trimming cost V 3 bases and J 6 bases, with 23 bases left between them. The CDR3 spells CASSILGLSPEGPGELFF. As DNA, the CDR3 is TGTGCCAGTAGTATTTTGGGACTCAGCCCCGAAGGGCCCGGGGAGCTGTTTTTT.

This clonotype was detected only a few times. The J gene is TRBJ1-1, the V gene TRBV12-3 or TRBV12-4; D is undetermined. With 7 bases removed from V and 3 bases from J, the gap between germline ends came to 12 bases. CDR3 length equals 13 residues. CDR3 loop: CASIILGDTEAFF. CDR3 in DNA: TGTGCCAGCATCATCCTTGGGGACACTGAAGCTTTCTTT.

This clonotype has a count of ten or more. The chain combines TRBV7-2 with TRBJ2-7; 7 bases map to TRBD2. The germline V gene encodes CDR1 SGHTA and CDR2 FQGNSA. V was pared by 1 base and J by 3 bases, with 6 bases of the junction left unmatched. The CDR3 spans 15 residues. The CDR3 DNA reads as TGTGCCAGCAGCTTAGAAGCGGGGTCTAACTACGAGCAGTACTTC. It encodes CASSLEAGSNYEQYF.

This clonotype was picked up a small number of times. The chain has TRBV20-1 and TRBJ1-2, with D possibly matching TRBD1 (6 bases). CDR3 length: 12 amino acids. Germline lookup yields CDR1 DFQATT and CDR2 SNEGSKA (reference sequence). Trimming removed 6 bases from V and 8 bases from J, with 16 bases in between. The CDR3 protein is CSAQTGPAGYTF. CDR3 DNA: TGCAGTGCCCAGACAGGTCCCGCGGGCTACACCTTC.

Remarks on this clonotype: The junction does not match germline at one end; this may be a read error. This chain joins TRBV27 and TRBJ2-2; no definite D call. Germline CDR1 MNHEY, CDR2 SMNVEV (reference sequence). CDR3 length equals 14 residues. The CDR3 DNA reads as TGTGTCAGCAGTTTACTACCGAACACCGGGGAGCTGTTTTTT. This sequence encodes CVSSLLPNTGELFF.

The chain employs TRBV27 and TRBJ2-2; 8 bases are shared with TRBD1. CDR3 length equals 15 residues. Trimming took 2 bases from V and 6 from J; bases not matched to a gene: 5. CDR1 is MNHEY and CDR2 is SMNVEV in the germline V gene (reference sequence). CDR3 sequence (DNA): TGTGCCAGCAGTTTAATCGGACAGGGCCCCGGGGAGCTGTTTTTT. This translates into CASSLIGQGPGELFF.

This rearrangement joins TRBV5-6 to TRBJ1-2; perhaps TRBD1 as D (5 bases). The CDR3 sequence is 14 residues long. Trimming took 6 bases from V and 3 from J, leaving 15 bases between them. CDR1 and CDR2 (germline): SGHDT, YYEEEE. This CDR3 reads CASTLSDSYYGYTF. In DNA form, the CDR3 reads TGTGCCAGCACCCTATCAGACAGCTACTATGGCTACACCTTC.

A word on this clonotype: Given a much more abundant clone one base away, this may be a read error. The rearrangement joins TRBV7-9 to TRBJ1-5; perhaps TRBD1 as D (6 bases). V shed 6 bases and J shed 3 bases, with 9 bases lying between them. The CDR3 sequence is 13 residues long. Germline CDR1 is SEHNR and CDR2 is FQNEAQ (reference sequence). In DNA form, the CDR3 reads TGTGCCAGCAGTGACAGGATCAATCAGCCCCAGCATTTT. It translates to CASSDRINQPQHF.

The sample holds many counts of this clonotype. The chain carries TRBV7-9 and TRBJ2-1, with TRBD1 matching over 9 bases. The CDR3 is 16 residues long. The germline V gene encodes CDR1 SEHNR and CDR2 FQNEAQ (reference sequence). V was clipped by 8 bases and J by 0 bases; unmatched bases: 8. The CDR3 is CASCTGQGGSYNEQFF. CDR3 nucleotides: TGTGCCAGCTGCACGGGACAGGGCGGCTCCTACAATGAGCAGTTCTTC.

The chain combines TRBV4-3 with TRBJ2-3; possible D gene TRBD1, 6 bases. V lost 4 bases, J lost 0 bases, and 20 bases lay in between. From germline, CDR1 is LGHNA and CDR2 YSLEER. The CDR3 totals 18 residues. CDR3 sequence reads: CASSLGTTQGISTDTQYF. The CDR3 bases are TGCGCCAGCAGCCTAGGGACCACACAGGGTATAAGCACAGATACGCAGTATTTT.

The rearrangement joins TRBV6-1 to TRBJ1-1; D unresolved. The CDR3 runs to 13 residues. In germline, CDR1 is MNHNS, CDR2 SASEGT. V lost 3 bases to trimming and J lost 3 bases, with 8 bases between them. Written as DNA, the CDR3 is TGTGCCAGCAGTGATTTGGAGTACACTGAAGCTTTCTTT. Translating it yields CASSDLEYTEAFF.

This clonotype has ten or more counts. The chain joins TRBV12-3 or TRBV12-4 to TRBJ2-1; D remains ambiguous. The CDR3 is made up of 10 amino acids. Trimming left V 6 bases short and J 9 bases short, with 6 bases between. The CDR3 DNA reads TGTGCCAGCAGCTTTGGTGAGCAGTTCTTC. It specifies CASSFGEQFF.

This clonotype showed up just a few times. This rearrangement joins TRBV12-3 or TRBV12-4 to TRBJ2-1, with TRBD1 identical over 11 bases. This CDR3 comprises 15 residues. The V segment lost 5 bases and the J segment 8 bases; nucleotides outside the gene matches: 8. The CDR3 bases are TGTGCCAGCAGTGCCTCCGGGACAGGGGGAGATGAGCAGTTCTTC. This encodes CASSASGTGGDEQFF.

Written as DNA, the CDR3 is TGTGCCAGCAGTTACGAGGCAGGACCGAACACTGAAGCTTTCTTT. Translated: CASSYEAGPNTEAFF. The V and J genes are TRBV6-2 or TRBV6-3 and TRBJ1-1; D is ambiguous. The V end lost 2 bases, the J end lost 1 base, and 11 bases lay between the germline ends. The CDR3 has 15 residues. The germline CDR1 and CDR2 sequences are MNHEY and SVGEGT.